The sequence of this T cell receptor beta chain was determined in a study of type 1 regulatory T cells. Study-level information: T-allo10 is a Tr1-enriched, alloantigen-specific CD4 T cell product made in vitro. Regarding the study as a whole: Compared with non-type 1 regulatory T cells, type 1 regulatory T cells showed a more restricted TCR repertoire.

TCRdb fed the reads into MiXCR, producing one record per CDR3 protein. The sample gives about 42,000 distinct CDR3 sequences, 10% to 15% of which show up once; 8% to 8.5% is in the top ten. This clonotype has a count of ten or more. Its matching antigen is unknown. The germline gives CDR1 SQVTM, CDR2 ANQGSEA. Trimming left V 2 bases short and J 10 bases short, with 18 bases between. The CDR3 length is 14 residues. This sequence was found in a human donor in good health. Sequenced sample: cultured non-Tr1 T cells, either the whole culture or a sorted T cell fraction (not recorded which). The rearrangement links TRBV29-1 to TRBJ2-1, with D perhaps given as TRBD1 or TRBD2 (5 bases each). CDR3 bases: TGCAGCGTTGAAACGGGACCCGTGGCTAAAGAGCAGTTCTTC. Residues: CSVETGPVAKEQFF.